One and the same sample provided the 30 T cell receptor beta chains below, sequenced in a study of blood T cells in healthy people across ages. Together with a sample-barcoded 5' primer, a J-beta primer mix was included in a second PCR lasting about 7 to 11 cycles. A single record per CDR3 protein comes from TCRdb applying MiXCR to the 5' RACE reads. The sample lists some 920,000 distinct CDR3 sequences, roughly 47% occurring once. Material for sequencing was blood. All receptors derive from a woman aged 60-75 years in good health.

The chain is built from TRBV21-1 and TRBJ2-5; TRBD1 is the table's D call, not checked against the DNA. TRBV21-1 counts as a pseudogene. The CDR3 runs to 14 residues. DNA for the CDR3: TGTGCCAGCAGCAAACGCGGGGGGCAAGAGACCCAGTACTTC. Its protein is CASSKRGGQETQYF.

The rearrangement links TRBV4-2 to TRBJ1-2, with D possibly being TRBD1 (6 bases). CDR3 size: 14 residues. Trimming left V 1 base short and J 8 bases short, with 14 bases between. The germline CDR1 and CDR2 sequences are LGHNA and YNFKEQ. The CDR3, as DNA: TGTGCCAGCAGCCAAGTAGGGGGGGGAAACGGCTACACCTTC. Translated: CASSQVGGGNGYTF.

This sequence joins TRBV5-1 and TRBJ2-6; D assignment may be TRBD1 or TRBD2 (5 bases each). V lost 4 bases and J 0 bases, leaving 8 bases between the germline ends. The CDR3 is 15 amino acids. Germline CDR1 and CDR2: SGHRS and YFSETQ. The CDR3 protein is CASSRDPSGANVLTF. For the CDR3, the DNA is TGCGCCAGCAGCAGGGACCCCTCTGGGGCCAACGTCCTGACTTTC.

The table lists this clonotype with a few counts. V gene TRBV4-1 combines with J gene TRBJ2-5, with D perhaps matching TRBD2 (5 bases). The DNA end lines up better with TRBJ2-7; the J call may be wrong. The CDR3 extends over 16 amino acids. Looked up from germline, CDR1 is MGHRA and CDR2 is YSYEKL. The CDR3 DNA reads TGCGCCAGCAGCCAAGAATTTTTTGACTATGGTCTCGAGCAGTACTTC. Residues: CASSQEFFDYGLEQYF.

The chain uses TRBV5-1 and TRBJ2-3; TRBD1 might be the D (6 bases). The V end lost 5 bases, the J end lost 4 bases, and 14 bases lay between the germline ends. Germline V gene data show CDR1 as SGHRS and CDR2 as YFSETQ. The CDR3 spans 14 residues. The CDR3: CASRPGQVADTQYF. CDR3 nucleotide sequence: TGCGCCAGCAGGCCGGGACAAGTAGCAGATACGCAGTATTTT.

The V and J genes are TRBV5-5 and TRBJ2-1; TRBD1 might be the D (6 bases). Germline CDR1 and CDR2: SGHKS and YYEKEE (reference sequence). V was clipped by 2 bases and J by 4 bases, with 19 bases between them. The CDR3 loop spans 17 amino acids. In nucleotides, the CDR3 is TGTGCCAGCAGCTTAATGAGGGGGTCCCAACCATACAATGAGCAGTTCTTC. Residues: CASSLMRGSQPYNEQFF.

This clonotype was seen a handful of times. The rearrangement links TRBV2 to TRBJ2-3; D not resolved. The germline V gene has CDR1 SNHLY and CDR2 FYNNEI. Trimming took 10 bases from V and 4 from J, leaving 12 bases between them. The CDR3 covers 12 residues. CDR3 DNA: TGTGCCACCCAGTTAGAGGCAGATACGCAGTATTTT. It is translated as CATQLEADTQYF.

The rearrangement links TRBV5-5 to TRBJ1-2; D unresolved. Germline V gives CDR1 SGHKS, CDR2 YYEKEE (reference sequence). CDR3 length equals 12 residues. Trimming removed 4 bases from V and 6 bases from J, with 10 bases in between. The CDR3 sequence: CASSLGWDGYTF. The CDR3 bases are TGTGCCAGCAGCCTTGGATGGGATGGCTACACCTTC.

The CDR3 DNA reads as TGTGCCAGCAACTTCGGAGCAAGCAATGAGCAGTTCTTC. This sequence encodes CASNFGASNEQFF. The gene calls are TRBV6-1 and TRBJ2-1, with D hard to call. V shed 7 bases and J shed 6 bases, with 13 bases lying between them. The germline V gene has CDR1 MNHNS and CDR2 SASEGT. There are 13 residues in the CDR3.

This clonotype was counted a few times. CDR3 coding DNA: TGCGCCAGCAGCTTGGGGCCCTACAGGGGCCGAACCTACAATGAGCAGTTCTTC. Its translation: CASSLGPYRGRTYNEQFF. The chain combines TRBV5-1 with TRBJ2-1; 7 bases fit TRBD1. The CDR3 is made up of 18 amino acids. With V trimmed by 0 bases and J by 2 bases, 11 bases remained unmatched. Germline V CDR1 and CDR2: SGHRS, YFSETQ.

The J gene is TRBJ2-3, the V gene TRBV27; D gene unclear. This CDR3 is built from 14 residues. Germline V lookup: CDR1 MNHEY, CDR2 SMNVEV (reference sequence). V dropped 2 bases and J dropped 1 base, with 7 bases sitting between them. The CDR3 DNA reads TGTGCCAGCAGTTTAACGATCGGCACAGATACGCAGTATTTT. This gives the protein CASSLTIGTDTQYF.

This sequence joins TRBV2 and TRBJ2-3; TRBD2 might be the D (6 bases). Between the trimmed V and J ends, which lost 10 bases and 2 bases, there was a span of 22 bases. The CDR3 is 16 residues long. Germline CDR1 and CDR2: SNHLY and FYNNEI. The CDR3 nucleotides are TGTGCCACCTCCATAGGGGCGGGGCCCCTCACAGATACGCAGTATTTT. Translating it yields CATSIGAGPLTDTQYF.

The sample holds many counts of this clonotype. The CDR3 protein is CASSPGTNYGYTF. Here the CDR3 DNA reads TGTGCCAGCAGCCCCGGGACAAACTATGGCTACACCTTC. V gene TRBV7-2 combines with J gene TRBJ1-2; possibly TRBD1 for D (6 bases). V lost 5 bases to trimming and J lost 2 bases, with 9 bases between them. Germline lookup yields CDR1 SGHTA and CDR2 FQGNSA. This CDR3 is 13 amino acids long.

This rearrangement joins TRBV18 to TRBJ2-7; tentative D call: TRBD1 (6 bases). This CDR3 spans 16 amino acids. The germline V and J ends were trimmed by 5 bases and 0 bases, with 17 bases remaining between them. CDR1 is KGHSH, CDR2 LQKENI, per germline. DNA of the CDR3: TGTGCCAGCTCAAAAGGACAGACGGGCGTCTCCTACGAGCAGTACTTC. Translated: CASSKGQTGVSYEQYF.

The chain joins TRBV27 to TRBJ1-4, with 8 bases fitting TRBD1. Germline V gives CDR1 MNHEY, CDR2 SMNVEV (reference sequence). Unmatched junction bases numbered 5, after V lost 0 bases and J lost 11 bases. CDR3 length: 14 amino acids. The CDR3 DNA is TGTGCCAGCAGTTTATCAAGGACAGGGAAGAAACTGTTTTTT. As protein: CASSLSRTGKKLFF.

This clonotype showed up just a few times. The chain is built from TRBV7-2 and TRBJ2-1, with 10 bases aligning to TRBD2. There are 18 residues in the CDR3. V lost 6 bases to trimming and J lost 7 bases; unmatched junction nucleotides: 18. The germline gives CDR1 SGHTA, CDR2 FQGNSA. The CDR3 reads CASRKKVTLAGVKNEQFF. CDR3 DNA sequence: TGTGCCAGCAGGAAAAAGGTCACCCTAGCGGGAGTTAAGAATGAGCAGTTCTTC. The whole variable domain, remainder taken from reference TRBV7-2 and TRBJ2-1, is GAGVSQSPSNKVTEKGKDVELRCDPISGHTALYWYRQSLGQGLEFLIYFQGNSAPDKSGLPSDRFSAERTGGSVSTLTIQRTQQEDSAVYLCASRKKVTLAGVKNEQFFGPGTRLTVL.

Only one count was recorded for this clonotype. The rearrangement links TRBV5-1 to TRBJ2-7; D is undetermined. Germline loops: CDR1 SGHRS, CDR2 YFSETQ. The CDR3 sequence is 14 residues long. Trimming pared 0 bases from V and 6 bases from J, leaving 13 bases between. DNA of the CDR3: TGCGCCAGCAGCTTGGGGCAGGAGTCCGGCGAGCAGTACTTC. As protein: CASSLGQESGEQYF.

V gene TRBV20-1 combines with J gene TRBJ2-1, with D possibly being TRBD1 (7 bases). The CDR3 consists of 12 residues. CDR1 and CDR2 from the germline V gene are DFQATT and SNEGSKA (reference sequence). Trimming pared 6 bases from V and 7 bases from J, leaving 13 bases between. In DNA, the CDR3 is TGCAGTGCGAGACAGGGAGGAAATGAGCAGTTCTTC. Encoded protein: CSARQGGNEQFF.

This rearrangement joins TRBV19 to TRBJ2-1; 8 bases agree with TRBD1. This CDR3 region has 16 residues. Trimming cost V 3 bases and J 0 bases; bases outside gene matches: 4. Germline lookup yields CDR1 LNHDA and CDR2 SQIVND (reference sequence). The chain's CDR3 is CASSIRGQASYNEQFF. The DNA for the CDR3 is TGTGCCAGTAGTATCCGGGGACAGGCCTCCTACAATGAGCAGTTCTTC.

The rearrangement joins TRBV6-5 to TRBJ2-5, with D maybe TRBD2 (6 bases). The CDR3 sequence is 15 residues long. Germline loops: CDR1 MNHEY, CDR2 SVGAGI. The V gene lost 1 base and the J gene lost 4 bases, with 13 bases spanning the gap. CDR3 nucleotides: TGTGCCAGCAGTTACTATGGAGGGCAGGGAGAGACCCAGTACTTC. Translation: CASSYYGGQGETQYF.

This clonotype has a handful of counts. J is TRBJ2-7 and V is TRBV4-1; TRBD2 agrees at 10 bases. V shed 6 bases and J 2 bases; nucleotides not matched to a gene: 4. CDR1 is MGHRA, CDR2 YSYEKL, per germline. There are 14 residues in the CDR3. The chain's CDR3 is CASRKLAGPYEQYF. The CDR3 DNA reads TGCGCCAGCAGAAAACTAGCGGGACCCTACGAGCAGTACTTC.

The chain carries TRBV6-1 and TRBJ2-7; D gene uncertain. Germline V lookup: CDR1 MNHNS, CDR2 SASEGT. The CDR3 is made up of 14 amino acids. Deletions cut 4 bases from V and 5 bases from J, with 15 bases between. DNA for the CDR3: TGTGCCAGCAGTGTTTACAGAACGGTGGACGAGCAGTACTTC. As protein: CASSVYRTVDEQYF.

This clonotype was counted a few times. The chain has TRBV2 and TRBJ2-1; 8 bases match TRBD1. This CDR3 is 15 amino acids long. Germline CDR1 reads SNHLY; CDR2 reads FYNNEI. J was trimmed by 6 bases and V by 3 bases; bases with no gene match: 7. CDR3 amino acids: CASSEVTGGFNEQFF. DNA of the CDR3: TGTGCCAGCAGTGAGGTTACAGGGGGGTTCAATGAGCAGTTCTTC.

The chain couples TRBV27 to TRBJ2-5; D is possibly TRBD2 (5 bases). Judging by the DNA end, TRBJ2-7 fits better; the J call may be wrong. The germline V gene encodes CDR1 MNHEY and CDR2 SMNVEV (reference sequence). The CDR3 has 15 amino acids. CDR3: CASSARVDLTYEQYF. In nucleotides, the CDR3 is TGTGCCAGCAGCGCGAGGGTTGACTTAACCTACGAGCAGTACTTC.

The CDR3 region has the DNA TGCGCCAGCAGCCAAGAAGGGGTGGTTCATTCACCCCTCCACTTT. This codes for CASSQEGVVHSPLHF. The V call is TRBV4-1, the J call TRBJ1-6; tentatively, D is TRBD1 (5 bases). The CDR3 loop spans 15 amino acids. CDR1 is MGHRA and CDR2 is YSYEKL in the germline V gene. Trimming removed 0 bases at V and 8 bases at J, with 11 bases between.

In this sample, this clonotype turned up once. CDR3 loop: CASSRDRVDTQYF. DNA of the CDR3: TGTGCCAGCAGCAGGGACAGGGTAGATACGCAGTATTTT. V is TRBV7-9 and J is TRBJ2-3; TRBD1 agrees at 9 bases. The V segment lost 5 bases and the J segment 5 bases; nucleotides outside the gene matches: 2. Germline CDR1 and CDR2: SEHNR and FQNEAQ (reference sequence). The CDR3 contains 13 residues.

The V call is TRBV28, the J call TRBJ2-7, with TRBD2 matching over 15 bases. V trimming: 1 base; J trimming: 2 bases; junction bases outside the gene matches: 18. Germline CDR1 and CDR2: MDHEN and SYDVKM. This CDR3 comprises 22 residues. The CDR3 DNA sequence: TGTGCCAGCAGTTTATTCCTTCCCCCCCCGGGACTAGCGGGAGGAAACACCTACGAGCAGTACTTC. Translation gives CASSLFLPPPGLAGGNTYEQYF.

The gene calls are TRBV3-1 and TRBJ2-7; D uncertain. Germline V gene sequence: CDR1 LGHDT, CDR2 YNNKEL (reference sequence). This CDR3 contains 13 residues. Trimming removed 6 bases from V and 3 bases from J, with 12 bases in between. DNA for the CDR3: TGTGCCAGCAGAAGTGGGTCGGGCTACGAGCAGTACTTC. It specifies CASRSGSGYEQYF.

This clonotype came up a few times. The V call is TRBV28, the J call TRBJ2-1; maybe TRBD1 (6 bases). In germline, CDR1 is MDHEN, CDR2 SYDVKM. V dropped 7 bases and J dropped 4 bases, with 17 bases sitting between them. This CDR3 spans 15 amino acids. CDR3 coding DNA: TGTGCCAGCATTCTAGGGGGACAAGGTTACAATGAGCAGTTCTTC. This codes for CASILGGQGYNEQFF. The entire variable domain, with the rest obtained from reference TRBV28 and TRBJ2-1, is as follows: DVKVTQSSRYLVKRTGEKVFLECVQDMDHENMFWYRQDPGLGLRLIYFSYDVKMKEKGDIPEGYSVSREKKERFSLILESASTNQTSMYLCASILGGQGYNEQFFGPGTRLTVL.

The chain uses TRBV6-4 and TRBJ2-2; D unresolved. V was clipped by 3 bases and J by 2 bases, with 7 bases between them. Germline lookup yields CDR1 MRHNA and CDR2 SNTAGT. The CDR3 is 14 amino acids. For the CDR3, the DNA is TGTGCCAGCAGTGAGGTTTTAAACACCGGGGAGCTGTTTTTT. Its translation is CASSEVLNTGELFF.